This T cell receptor beta chain was sequenced in a study of blood T cell repertoires in COVID-19. Background on the study: Collection of acute and convalescent COVID-19 samples took place in the United States, Italy and Spain.

Germline CDR1 MGHRA, CDR2 YSYEKL. CDR3 length: 15 amino acids. Trimming cost V 3 bases and J 6 bases, with 15 bases left between them. Original analysis: The authors estimated nucleated cell counts from reference gene primer amplification. Generated by immunoSEQ multiplex PCR, the TCRdb table keeps only in-frame clones and is missing some. V, J and clone size were drawn from that table, and D and trimming were deduced from the DNA. The sample contains a few hundred thousand clones, 89% of which appear only once. This TCR derives from a woman between 40 and 55 years old who had recovered from COVID-19. This sequence joins TRBV4-1 and TRBJ2-1; D might be TRBD2 (6 bases). The material sequenced was peripheral blood. CDR3 protein: CASSQLAGPLNEQFF. DNA for the CDR3: TGCGCCAGCAGCCAGTTGGCGGGGCCCCTCAATGAGCAGTTCTTC.